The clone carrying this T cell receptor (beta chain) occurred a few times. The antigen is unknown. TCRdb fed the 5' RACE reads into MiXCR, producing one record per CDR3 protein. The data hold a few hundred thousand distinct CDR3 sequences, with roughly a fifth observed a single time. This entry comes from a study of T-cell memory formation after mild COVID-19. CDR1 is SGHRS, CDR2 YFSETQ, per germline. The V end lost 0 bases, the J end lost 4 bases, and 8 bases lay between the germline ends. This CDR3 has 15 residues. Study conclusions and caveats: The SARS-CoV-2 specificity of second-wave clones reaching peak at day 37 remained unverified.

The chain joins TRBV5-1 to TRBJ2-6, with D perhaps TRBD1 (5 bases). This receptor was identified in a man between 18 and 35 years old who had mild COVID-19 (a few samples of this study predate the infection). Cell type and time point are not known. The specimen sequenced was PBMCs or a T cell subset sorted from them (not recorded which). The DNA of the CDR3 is TGCGCCAGCAGCTTGGATGGGGCGGGGGCCAACGTCCTGACTTTC. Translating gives CASSLDGAGANVLTF.